A selection of T cell receptor beta chains follows, all from one sample in a study of PD-L1 blockade in urothelial cancer. Sequencing used immunoSEQ multiplex PCR; TCRdb keeps in-frame clones, though not all of them. Of 86,000 or so clones listed, 70% to 90% were seen once; the top ten hold 13% to 15%. This material consisted of PBMCs, taken around atezolizumab (anti-PD-L1) treatment. These receptors originate from a man between 60 and 70 years old with urothelial cancer. The CDR3 runs from the conserved cysteine through the conserved F or W. Each record gives: V gene, J gene, clone size, D gene, CDR3 DNA, CDR3 protein. D genes are given only for firm matches. For some rows the clone size is stated as once, few or many, or as a class when expanded; others skip it.

TRBV9	TRBJ2-2	-	-	TGTGCCAGCAGCGTAGTAGGCAGGGGTGCGAACACCGGGGAGCTGTTTTTT	CASSVVGRGANTGELFF
TRBV7-2	TRBJ2-1	-	TRBD1	TGTGCCAGCAGCTTACGAGGGGGCATAAGTCGCAATGAGCAGTTCTTC	CASSLRGGISRNEQFF
TRBV7-3	TRBJ2-6	once	TRBD1	TGTGCCAGCAGCTTATTTGCGGGACAGGCTCTGTCTGGGGCCAACGTCCTGACTTTC	CASSLFAGQALSGANVLTF
TRBV5-1	TRBJ2-7	medium-sized	-	TGCGCCAGCAGCTACAATCAGGGTCCCGAGCAGTACTTC	CASSYNQGPEQYF
TRBV7-3	TRBJ2-1	-	TRBD2	TGTGCCAGCAGCCCCCCCGGGGGGGAGAATGAGCAGTTCTTC	CASSPPGGENEQFF
TRBV27	TRBJ2-7	-	-	TGTGCCAGCAGTTCAGGACAGTCCTACGAGCAGTACTTC	CASSSGQSYEQYF
TRBV9	TRBJ1-2	few	-	TGTGCCAGCAGCTTCGCCCCGGACAGCTCTAACTATGGCTACACCTTC	CASSFAPDSSNYGYTF
TRBV10-3	TRBJ1-1	-	TRBD1	TGTGCCATCAGTCCCGGGACAGTGAACACTGAAGCTTTCTTT	CAISPGTVNTEAFF
TRBV7-2	TRBJ1-1	few	-	TGTGCCAGCAGCTTCAGCAGGGGTGACACTGAAGCTTTCTTT	CASSFSRGDTEAFF
TRBV5-1	TRBJ1-6	-	TRBD1	TGCGCCAGCAGCCCTAGGACGCGGGACAGCACAGGGCTTAATTCACCCCTCCACTTT	CASSPRTRDSTGLNSPLHF
TRBV11-3	TRBJ1-3	-	-	TGTGCCAGCAGCTTGGCAGGGTCCCGAAACACCATATATTTT	CASSLAGSRNTIYF
TRBV15	TRBJ2-2	-	TRBD1	TGTGCCACCAGCGGCTTGGGACAGGGGACTCCTATAGAAAGGAACACCGGGGAGCTGTTTTTT	CATSGLGQGTPIERNTGELFF
TRBV10-1	TRBJ2-1	once	TRBD2	TGCGCCAGTAGGACTAGCGGGAGTTGGAATGAGCAGTTCTTC	CASRTSGSWNEQFF
TRBV7-8	TRBJ2-2	once	-	TGTGCCAGCAGCTTAGTAGGGGAGCTGTTTTTT	CASSLVGELFF
TRBV19	TRBJ2-7	-	TRBD2	TGTGCCAGTAGAGAGCGGGAGAGGGCCCAGGTCTACGAGCAGTACTTC	CASRERERAQVYEQYF
TRBV9	TRBJ2-2	-	TRBD2	TGTGCCAGCAGCGTCCGCCTAGCGGAGAACACCGGGGAGCTGTTTTTT	CASSVRLAENTGELFF
TRBV18	TRBJ2-7	-	TRBD1	TGTGCCAGCTCACAGACGACAGGGATTGGCTACGAGCAGTACTTC	CASSQTTGIGYEQYF
TRBV27	TRBJ2-7	-	-	TGTGCCAGCAGTTTATCGGGAGGCTACGAGCAGTACTTC	CASSLSGGYEQYF
TRBV27	TRBJ2-1	-	TRBD2	TGTGCCAGCAGTCCTGTGACGGGACTAGTCGGAAGTGAGCAGTTCTTC	CASSPVTGLVGSEQFF
TRBV5-1	TRBJ1-2	-	TRBD1	TGCGCCAGCAGCTTGGACAGGGTAGGGGGCGCGTATGGCTACACCTTC	CASSLDRVGGAYGYTF
TRBV28	TRBJ2-3	-	TRBD2	TGTGCCAGCACCCGAGGACTAGCGGGAGGCCTTAGCACAGATACGCAGTATTTT	CASTRGLAGGLSTDTQYF
TRBV6-5	TRBJ2-2	-	-	TGTGCCAGCAGTTACCACCCAGGGCCCGGGGAGCTGTTTTTT	CASSYHPGPGELFF
TRBV6-6	TRBJ1-2	once	TRBD1	TGTGCCAGCAGTTACGAGGGACAGGACAACTATGGCTACACCTTC	CASSYEGQDNYGYTF
TRBV6-5	TRBJ2-2	-	TRBD1	TGTGCCAGCAGAGGACAGGGGAGTTTCGGGGAGCTGTTTTTT	CASRGQGSFGELFF
TRBV6-5	TRBJ2-5	once	TRBD2	TGTGCCAGCAGTTACTCAGCGGGGACCGAGACCCAGTACTTC	CASSYSAGTETQYF
TRBV29-1	TRBJ2-1	-	TRBD2	TGCAGCGTTGAAGGAATCGGCGGGAGCTCCTACAATGAGCAGTTCTTC	CSVEGIGGSSYNEQFF
TRBV27	TRBJ1-2	-	-	TGTGCCAGCCGGGGGGCGGAGCGGGGCTACACCTTC	CASRGAERGYTF
TRBV29-1	TRBJ2-1	-	TRBD1	TGCAGCGGCGAGGCGACAGGGAAATACAATGAGCAGTTCTTC	CSGEATGKYNEQFF
TRBV5-4	TRBJ2-1	-	-	TGTGCCAGCAGCCCTGGTGGGACATTCAGGCACAATGAGCAGTTCTTC	CASSPGGTFRHNEQFF
TRBV2	TRBJ2-7	-	TRBD1	TGTGCCAGCGGGGGACAGTCCTACGAGCAGTACTTC	CASGGQSYEQYF
TRBV7-7	TRBJ1-3	-	-	TGTGCTAGCAGCCCAGGAGGAAACACCATATATTTT	CASSPGGNTIYF
TRBV14	TRBJ2-1	few	TRBD1	TGTGCCAGCAGCCTTGATTACAGGGGGCACAACCATGAGCAGTTCTTC	CASSLDYRGHNHEQFF
TRBV18	TRBJ1-1	-	-	TGTGCCAGCTCACCAGTTACATCAATGAACACTGAAGCTTTCTTT	CASSPVTSMNTEAFF
TRBV10-2	TRBJ1-3	-	TRBD1	TGCGCCAGCTCGACAGGGTTCCGCTCTGGAAACACCATATATTTT	CASSTGFRSGNTIYF
TRBV6-6	TRBJ1-5	-	TRBD1	TGTGCCAGCAGTTACTCTCCGGACAGGGGCGGTCAGCCCCAGCATTTT	CASSYSPDRGGQPQHF
TRBV4-2	TRBJ2-1	-	-	TGTGCCAGCAGCCCAAGAATCCAGGGGGGCCCCAGCGTCTACAATGAGCAGTTCTTC	CASSPRIQGGPSVYNEQFF
TRBV19	TRBJ2-3	-	TRBD1	TGTGCCAGTAGAAGGGACAGGGGTCTAGATACGCAGTATTTT	CASRRDRGLDTQYF
TRBV10-3	TRBJ1-1	-	-	TGTGCCATCAGGACAGGAACGGACACTGAAGCTTTCTTT	CAIRTGTDTEAFF
TRBV5-1	TRBJ1-4	once	TRBD1	TGCGCCAGCAGCACCGGACAGGGGGGAGGTGAAAAACTGTTTTTT	CASSTGQGGGEKLFF
TRBV28	TRBJ2-6	-	-	TGTGCCAGCAGTTTATCGGGGACTGGGGCCAACGTCCTGACTTTC	CASSLSGTGANVLTF
TRBV2	TRBJ2-7	-	-	TGTGCCAGCAGTGAAGGACAGCTAGGCGAGCAGTACTTC	CASSEGQLGEQYF
TRBV5-6	TRBJ1-5	-	-	TGTGCCAGCAGCTTGAAAGGGGCAGGGCTCAATCAGCCCCAGCATTTT	CASSLKGAGLNQPQHF
TRBV6-1	TRBJ1-5	-	TRBD1	TGTGCCAGCAGTCGGGACAGCTCTATCCAGCATTTT	CASSRDSSIQHF
TRBV5-1	TRBJ2-2	-	-	TGCGCCAGCAGAAAAGCGACAGACATAGTCACCGGGGAGCTGTTTTTT	CASRKATDIVTGELFF
TRBV2	TRBJ2-1	-	-	TGTGCCAGCAGCCCCCTAGCGTTCGGCGAGCAGTTCTTC	CASSPLAFGEQFF
TRBV21-1	TRBJ2-7	-	-	TGTGCCAGCAGCATTAAAACAGGGGTTGTCAGCTACGAGCAGTACTTC	CASSIKTGVVSYEQYF
TRBV5-1	TRBJ2-2	-	-	TGCGCCAGCACGATACAGGGTAACACCGGGGAGCTGTTTTTT	CASTIQGNTGELFF
TRBV2	TRBJ2-4	-	TRBD1	TGTGCCACCACAATCAGGGGGGCCAAAAACATTCAGTACTTC	CATTIRGAKNIQYF
TRBV2	TRBJ2-3	-	-	TGTGCCAGCAGCCGGGACACCACAGATACGCAGTATTTT	CASSRDTTDTQYF
TRBV4-2	TRBJ1-3	once	-	TGTGCCAGCAGCCAAGATCCGGGAATAACTGGAAACACCATATATTTT	CASSQDPGITGNTIYF
TRBV25-1	TRBJ1-2	-	-	TGTGCCAGCAGGGCCGGGGACTATGGCTACACCTTC	CASRAGDYGYTF
TRBV18	TRBJ1-2	-	-	TGTGCCAGCTCACCTACGACAGACTATGGCTACACCTTC	CASSPTTDYGYTF
TRBV10-3	TRBJ2-3	-	-	TGTGCCATCAGTGCCCAAACAGATACGCAGTATTTT	CAISAQTDTQYF
TRBV6-1	TRBJ2-1	few	TRBD2	TGTGCCAGCAGGGGAGGGAGGAGTGAGCAGTTCTTC	CASRGGRSEQFF
TRBV28	TRBJ1-1	-	TRBD1	TGTGCCAGCAGCCCGGACAGGGCGGTGTTGAACACTGAAGCTTTCTTT	CASSPDRAVLNTEAFF